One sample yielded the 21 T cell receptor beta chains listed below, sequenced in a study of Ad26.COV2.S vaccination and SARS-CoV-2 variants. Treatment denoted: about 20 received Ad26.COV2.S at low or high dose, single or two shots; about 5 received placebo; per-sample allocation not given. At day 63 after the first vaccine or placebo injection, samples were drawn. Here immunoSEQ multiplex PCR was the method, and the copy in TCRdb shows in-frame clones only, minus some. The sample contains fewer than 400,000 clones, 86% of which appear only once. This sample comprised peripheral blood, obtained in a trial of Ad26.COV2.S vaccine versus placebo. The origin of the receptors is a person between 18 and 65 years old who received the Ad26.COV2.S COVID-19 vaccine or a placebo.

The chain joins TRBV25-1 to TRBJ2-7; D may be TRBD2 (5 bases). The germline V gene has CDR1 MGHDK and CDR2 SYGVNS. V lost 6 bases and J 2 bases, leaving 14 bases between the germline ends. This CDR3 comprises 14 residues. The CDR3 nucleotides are TGTGCCAGCAGGCCCCCCGGGAATACCTACGAGCAGTACTTC. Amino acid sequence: CASRPPGNTYEQYF.

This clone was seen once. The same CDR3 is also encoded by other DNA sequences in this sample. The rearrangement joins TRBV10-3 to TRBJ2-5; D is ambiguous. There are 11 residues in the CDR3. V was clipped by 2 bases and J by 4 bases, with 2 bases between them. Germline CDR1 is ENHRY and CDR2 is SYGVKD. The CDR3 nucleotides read TGTGCCATCAGTGAGGGAGAGACCCAGTACTTC. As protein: CAISEGETQYF.

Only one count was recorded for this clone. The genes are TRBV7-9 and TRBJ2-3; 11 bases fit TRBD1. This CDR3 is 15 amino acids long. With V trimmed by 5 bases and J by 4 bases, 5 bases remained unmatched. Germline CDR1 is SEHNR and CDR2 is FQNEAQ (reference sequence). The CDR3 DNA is TGTGCCAGCAGCCAGGGGACAGGGGGTCCAGATACGCAGTATTTT. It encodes CASSQGTGGPDTQYF. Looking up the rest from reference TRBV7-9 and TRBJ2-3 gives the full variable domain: DTGVSQNPRHKITKRGQNVTFRCDPISEHNRLYWYRQTLGQGPEFLTYFQNEAQLEKSRLLSDRFSAERPKGSFSTLEIQRTEQGDSAMYLCASSQGTGGPDTQYFGPGTRLTVL.

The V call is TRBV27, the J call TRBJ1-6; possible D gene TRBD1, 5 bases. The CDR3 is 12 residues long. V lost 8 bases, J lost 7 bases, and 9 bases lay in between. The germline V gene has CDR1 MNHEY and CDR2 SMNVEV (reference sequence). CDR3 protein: CASRRGNSPLHF. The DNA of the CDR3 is TGTGCCAGCCGGAGGGGAAATTCACCCCTCCACTTT.

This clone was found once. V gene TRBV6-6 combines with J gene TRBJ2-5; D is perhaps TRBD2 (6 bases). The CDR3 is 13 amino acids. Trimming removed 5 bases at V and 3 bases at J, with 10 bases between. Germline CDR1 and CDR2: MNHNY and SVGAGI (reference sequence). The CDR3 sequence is CASSGPGEETQYF. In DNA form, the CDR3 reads TGTGCCAGCAGTGGACCGGGGGAAGAGACCCAGTACTTC.

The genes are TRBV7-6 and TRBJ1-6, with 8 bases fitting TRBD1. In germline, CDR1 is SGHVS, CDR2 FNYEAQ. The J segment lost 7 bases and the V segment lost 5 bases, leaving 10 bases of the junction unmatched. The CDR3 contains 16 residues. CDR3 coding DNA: TGTGCCAGCAGCCTCGGACAGGGCCTCACCAATTCACCCCTCCACTTT. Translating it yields CASSLGQGLTNSPLHF.

The chain's CDR3 is CASSPWEGSGGYTF. In nucleotides, the CDR3 is TGTGCCAGCAGTCCGTGGGAGGGATCAGGTGGCTACACCTTC. V usage is TRBV6-5 and J usage is TRBJ1-2, with D hard to call. With 5 bases removed from V and 7 bases from J, the gap between germline ends came to 17 bases. CDR3 size: 14 residues. CDR1 and CDR2 (germline): MNHEY, SVGAGI.

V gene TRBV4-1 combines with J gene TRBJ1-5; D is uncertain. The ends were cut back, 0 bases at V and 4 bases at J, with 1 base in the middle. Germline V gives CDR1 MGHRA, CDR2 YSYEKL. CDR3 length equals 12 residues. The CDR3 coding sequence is TGCGCCAGCAGCCAAGATAATCAGCCCCAGCATTTT. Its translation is CASSQDNQPQHF.

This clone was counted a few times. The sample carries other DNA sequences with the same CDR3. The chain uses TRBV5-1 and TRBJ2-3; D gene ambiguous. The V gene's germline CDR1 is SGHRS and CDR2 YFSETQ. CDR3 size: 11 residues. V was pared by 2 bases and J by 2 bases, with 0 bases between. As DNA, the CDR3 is TGCGCCAGCAGCTTCACAGATACGCAGTATTTT. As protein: CASSFTDTQYF.

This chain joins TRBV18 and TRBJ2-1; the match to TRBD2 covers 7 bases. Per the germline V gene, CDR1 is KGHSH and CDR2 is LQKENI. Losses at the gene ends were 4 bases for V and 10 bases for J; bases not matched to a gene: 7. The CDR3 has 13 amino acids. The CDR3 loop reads CASSLGSGVEQFF. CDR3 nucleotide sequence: TGTGCCAGCTCACTGGGGAGCGGGGTCGAGCAGTTCTTC.

The CDR3: CASSDRGRNQPQHF. The CDR3 DNA follows: TGTGCCAGCTCAGACAGGGGACGCAATCAGCCCCAGCATTTT. The chain uses TRBV18 and TRBJ1-5, with TRBD1 matching 8 bases. The V segment lost 5 bases and the J segment 2 bases; nucleotides outside the gene matches: 2. The CDR3 consists of 14 residues. Germline V lookup: CDR1 KGHSH, CDR2 LQKENI.

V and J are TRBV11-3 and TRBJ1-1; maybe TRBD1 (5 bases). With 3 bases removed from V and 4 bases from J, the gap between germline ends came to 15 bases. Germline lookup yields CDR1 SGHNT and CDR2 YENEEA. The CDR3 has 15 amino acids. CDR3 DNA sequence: TGTGCCAGCAGCTTGGGTGCAGGGAGGGCCACTGAAGCTTTCTTT. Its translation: CASSLGAGRATEAFF.

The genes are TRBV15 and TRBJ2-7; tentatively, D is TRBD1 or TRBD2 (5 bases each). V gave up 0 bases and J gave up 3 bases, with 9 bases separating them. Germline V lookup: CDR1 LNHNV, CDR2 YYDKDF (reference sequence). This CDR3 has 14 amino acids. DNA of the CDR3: TGTGCCACCAGCAGAGAGGGGGTAGACTACGAGCAGTACTTC. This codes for CATSREGVDYEQYF.

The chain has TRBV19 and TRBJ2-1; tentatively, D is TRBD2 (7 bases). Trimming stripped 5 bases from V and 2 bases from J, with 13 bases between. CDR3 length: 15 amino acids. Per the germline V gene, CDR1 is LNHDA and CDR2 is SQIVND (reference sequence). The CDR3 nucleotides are TGTGCCAGTAGTCTAAGGGGGGGCGCCTACAATGAGCAGTTCTTC. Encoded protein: CASSLRGGAYNEQFF. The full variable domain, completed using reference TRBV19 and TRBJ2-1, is DGGITQSPKYLFRKEGQNVTLSCEQNLNHDAMYWYRQDPGQGLRLIYYSQIVNDFQKGDIAEGYSVSREKKESFPLTVTSAQKNPTAFYLCASSLRGGAYNEQFFGPGTRLTVL.

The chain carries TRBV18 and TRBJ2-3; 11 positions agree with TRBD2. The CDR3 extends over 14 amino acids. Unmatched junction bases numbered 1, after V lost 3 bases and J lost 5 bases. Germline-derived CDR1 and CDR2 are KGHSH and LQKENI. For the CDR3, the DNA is TGTGCCAGCTCACCTGGGACTAGCGGAGATACGCAGTATTTT. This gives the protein CASSPGTSGDTQYF.

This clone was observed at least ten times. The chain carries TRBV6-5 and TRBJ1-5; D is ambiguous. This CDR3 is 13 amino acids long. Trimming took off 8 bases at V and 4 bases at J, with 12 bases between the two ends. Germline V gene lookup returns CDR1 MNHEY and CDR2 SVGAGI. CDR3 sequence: CASQEVGNQPQHF. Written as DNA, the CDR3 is TGTGCCAGCCAAGAGGTGGGGAATCAGCCCCAGCATTTT.

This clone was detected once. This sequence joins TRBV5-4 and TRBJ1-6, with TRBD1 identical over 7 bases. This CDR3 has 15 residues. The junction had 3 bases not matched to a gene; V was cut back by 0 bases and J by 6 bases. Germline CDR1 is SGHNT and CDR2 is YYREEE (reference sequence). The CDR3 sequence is CASSLGQGVNSPLHF. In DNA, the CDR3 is TGTGCCAGCAGCTTGGGGCAGGGGGTTAATTCACCCCTCCACTTT.

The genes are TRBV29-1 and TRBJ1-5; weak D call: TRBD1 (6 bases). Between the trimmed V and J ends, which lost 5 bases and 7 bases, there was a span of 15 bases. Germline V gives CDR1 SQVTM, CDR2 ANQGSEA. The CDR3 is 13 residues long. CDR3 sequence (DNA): TGCAGCGTTAGAGGGGAACAGGGCCAGCCCCAGCATTTT. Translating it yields CSVRGEQGQPQHF.

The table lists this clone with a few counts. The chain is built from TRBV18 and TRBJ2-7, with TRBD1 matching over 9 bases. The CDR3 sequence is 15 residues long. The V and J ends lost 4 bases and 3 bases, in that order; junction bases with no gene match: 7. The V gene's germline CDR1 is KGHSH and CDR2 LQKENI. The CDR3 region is CASSQREGQGYEQYF. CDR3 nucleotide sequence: TGTGCCAGCTCACAACGAGAGGGACAGGGCTACGAGCAGTACTTC.

As DNA, the CDR3 is TGTGCCAGCAGTTGGGGACGACTGCGTCGGGGACGGAGCTCCTACAATGAGCAGTTCTTC. The encoded protein is CASSWGRLRRGRSSYNEQFF. V usage is TRBV6-2 or TRBV6-3 and J usage is TRBJ2-1, with D perhaps given as TRBD1 or TRBD2 (5 bases each). V gave up 4 bases and J gave up 0 bases, with 25 bases separating them. The CDR3 is made up of 20 amino acids. Germline assignment: CDR1 MNHEY and CDR2 SVGEGT.

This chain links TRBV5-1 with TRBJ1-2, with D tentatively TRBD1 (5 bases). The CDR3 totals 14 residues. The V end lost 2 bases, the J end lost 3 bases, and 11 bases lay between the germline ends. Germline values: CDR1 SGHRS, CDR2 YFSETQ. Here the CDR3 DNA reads TGCGCCAGCAGCTTACAGGAAAGGTACTATGGCTACACCTTC. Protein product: CASSLQERYYGYTF.